This T cell receptor (beta chain) was recorded in a study of OX40 agonist ivuxolimab in advanced cancers. Study at large: Prior checkpoint blockade (anti-PD-1, anti-PD-L1 or anti-CTLA-4) was permitted; around 39% had it. Partial responses occurred in three patients (one hepatocellular carcinoma, two cutaneous melanoma).

The V gene's germline CDR1 is SGHTA and CDR2 FQGNSA. V was pared by 1 base and J by 5 bases, with 23 bases between. The CDR3 consists of 18 residues. TCRdb's copy holds only in-frame clones and misses some; the assay was immunoSEQ multiplex PCR. The sample records some 74,000 clones, around 91% being singletons. The sequence was obtained from an adult with an advanced solid tumor such as melanoma, head and neck, liver or kidney cancer. Material: CD4+ or CD8+ T cells sorted from blood, obtained in a trial of the OX40 agonist ivuxolimab. The genes are TRBV7-2 and TRBJ2-5; D perhaps matches TRBD2 (5 bases). The CDR3 here is CASSLVSVGKRAFETQYF. The CDR3 nucleotides are TGTGCCAGCAGCTTAGTGTCGGTGGGTAAGAGGGCCTTCGAGACCCAGTACTTC.